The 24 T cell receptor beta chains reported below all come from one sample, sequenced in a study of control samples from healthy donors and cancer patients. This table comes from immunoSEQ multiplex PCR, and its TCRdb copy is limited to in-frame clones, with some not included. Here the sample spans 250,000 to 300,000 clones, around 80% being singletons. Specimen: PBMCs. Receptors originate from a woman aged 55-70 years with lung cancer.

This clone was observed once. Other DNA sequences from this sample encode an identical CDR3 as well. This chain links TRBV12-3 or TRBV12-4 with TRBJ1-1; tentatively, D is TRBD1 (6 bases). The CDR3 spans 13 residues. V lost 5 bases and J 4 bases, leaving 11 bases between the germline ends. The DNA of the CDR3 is TGTGCCAGCAGTCTCACAGGGAGCACTGAAGCTTTCTTT. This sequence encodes CASSLTGSTEAFF.

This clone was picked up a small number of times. The CDR3 nucleotides read TGTGCCAGCAGATCGTACAGGGGGCATGAGCAGTTCTTC. Translating gives CASRSYRGHEQFF. The chain employs TRBV6-5 and TRBJ2-1, with 9 nucleotides matching TRBD1. With 6 bases clipped from V and 8 bases from J, the junction kept 5 bases outside the gene matches. The CDR3 is made up of 13 amino acids. The germline gives CDR1 MNHEY, CDR2 SVGAGI.

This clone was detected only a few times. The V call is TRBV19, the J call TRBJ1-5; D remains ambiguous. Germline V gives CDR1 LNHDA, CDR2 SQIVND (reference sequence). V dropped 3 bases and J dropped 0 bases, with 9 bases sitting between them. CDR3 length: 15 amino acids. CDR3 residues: CASSISQNSNQPQHF. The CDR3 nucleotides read TGTGCCAGTAGTATCAGTCAGAATAGCAATCAGCCCCAGCATTTT.

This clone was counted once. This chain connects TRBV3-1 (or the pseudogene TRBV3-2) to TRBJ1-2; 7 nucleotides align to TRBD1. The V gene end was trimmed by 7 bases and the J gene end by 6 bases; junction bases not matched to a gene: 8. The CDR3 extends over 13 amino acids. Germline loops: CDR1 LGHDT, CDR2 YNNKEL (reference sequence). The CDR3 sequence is CASTYRGVHGYTF. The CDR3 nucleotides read TGTGCCAGCACCTACAGGGGCGTTCATGGCTACACCTTC.

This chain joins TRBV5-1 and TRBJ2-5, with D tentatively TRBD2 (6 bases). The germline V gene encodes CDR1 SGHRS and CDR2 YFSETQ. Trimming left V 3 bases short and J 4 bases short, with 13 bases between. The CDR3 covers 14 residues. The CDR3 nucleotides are TGCGCCAGCAGCTCAGGAGGGTTCGGAGAGACCCAGTACTTC. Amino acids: CASSSGGFGETQYF.

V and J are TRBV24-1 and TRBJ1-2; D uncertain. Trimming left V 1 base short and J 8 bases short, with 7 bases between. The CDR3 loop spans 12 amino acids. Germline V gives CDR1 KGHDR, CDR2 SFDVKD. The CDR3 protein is CATSDFRVGYTF. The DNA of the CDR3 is TGTGCCACCAGTGATTTTAGGGTGGGCTACACCTTC.

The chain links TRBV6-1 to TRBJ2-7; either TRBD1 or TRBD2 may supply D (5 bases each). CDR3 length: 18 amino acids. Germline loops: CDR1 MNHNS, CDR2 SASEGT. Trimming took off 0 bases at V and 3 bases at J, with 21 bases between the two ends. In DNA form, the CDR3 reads TGTGCCAGCAGTGAAGCGGGGACCTACTCGAACCCCTACTACGAGCAGTACTTC. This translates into CASSEAGTYSNPYYEQYF.

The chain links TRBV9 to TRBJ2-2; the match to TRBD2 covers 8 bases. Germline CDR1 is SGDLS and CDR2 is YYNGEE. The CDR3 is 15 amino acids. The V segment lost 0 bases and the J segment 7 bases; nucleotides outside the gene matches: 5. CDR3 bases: TGTGCCAGCAGCGTAGCGGGACTAGTGGGCGGGGAGCTGTTTTTT. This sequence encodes CASSVAGLVGGELFF.

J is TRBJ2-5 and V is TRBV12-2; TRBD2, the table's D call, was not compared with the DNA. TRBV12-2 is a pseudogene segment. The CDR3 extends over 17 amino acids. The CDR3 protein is CASRLVSSGRGQETQYF. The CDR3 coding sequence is TGTGCAAGTCGCTTAGTTTCTAGCGGGAGGGGGCAGGAGACCCAGTACTTC.

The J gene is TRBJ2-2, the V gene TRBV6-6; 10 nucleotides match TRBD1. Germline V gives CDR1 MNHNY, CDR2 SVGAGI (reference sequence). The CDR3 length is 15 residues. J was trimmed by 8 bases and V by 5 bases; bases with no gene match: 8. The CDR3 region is CASSHPDRGNGELFF. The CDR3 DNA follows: TGTGCCAGCAGTCACCCGGACAGGGGGAATGGGGAGCTGTTTTTT.

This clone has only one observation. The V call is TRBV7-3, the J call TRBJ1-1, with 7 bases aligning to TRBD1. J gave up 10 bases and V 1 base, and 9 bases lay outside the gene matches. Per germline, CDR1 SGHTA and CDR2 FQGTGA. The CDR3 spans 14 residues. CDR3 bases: TGTGCCAGCAGCTTAAAGGGGGGACAGTTCGGAGCTTTCTTT. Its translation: CASSLKGGQFGAFF.

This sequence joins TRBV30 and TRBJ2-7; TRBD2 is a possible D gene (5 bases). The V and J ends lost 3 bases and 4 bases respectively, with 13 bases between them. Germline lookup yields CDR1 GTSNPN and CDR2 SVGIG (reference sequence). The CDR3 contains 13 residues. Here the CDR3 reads CAWRDSDLYEQYF. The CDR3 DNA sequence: TGTGCCTGGAGGGACTCGGACTTATACGAGCAGTACTTC.

CDR3 region: CASSPPSYEQYF. Written as DNA, the CDR3 is TGCGCCAGCAGCCCTCCTTCTTACGAGCAGTACTTC. The J gene is TRBJ2-7, the V gene TRBV5-1; D not certain. Trimming cost V 4 bases and J 4 bases, with 9 bases left between them. Germline V gene lookup returns CDR1 SGHRS and CDR2 YFSETQ. The CDR3 contains 12 residues. Filled out from reference TRBV5-1 and TRBJ2-7, the complete variable domain reads KAGVTQTPRYLIKTRGQQVTLSCSPISGHRSVSWYQQTPGQGLQFLFEYFSETQRNKGNFPGRFSGRQFSNSRSEMNVSTLELGDSALYLCASSPPSYEQYFGPGTRLTVT.

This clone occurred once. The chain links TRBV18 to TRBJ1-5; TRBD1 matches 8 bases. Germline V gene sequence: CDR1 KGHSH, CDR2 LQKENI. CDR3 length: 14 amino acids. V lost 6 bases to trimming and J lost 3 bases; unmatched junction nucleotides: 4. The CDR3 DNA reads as TGTGCCAGCTCCCAGGACAGGGCCAATCAGCCCCAGCATTTT. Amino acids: CASSQDRANQPQHF.

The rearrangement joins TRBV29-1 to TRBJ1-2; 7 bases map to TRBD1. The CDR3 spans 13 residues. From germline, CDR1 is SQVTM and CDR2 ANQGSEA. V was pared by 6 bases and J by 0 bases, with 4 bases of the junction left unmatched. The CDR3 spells CSVRTGANYGYTF. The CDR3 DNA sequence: TGCAGCGTGAGGACAGGCGCTAACTATGGCTACACCTTC.

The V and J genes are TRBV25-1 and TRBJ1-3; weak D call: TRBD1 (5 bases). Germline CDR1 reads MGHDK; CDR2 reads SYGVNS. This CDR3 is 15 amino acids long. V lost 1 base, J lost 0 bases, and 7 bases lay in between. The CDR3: CASSEFGGSGNTIYF. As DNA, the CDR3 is TGTGCCAGCAGTGAATTCGGGGGCTCTGGAAACACCATATATTTT.

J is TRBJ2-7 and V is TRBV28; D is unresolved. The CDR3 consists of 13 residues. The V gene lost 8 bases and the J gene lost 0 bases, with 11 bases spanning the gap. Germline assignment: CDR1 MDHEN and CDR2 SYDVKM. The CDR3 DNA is TGTGCCAGCGAGACTCCTTTCTCCTACGAGCAGTACTTC. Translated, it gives CASETPFSYEQYF.

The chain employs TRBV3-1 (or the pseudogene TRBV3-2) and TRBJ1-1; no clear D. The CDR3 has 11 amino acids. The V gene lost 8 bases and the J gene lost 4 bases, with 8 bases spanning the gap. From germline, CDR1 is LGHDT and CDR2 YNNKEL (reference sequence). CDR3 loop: CASERGTEAFF. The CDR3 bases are TGTGCCAGCGAGCGGGGCACTGAAGCTTTCTTT.

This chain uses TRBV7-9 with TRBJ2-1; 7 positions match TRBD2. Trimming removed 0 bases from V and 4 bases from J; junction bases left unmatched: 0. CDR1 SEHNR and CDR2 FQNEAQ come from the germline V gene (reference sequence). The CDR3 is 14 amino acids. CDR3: CASSLAGGYNEQFF. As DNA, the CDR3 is TGTGCCAGCAGCTTAGCGGGGGGGTACAATGAGCAGTTCTTC.

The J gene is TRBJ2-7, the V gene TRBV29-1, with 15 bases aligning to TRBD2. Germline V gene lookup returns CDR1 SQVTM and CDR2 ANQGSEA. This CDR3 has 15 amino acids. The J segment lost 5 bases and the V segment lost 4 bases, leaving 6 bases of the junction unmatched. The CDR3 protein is CSVGTSGRAIHEQYF. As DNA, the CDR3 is TGCAGCGTTGGGACTAGCGGGAGGGCCATCCACGAGCAGTACTTC.

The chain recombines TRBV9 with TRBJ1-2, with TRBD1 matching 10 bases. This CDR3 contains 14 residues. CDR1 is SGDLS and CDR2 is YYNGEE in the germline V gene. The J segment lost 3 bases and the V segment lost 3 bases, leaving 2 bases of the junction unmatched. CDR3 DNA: TGTGCCAGCAGCGAAGGACAGGGGGACTATGGCTACACCTTC. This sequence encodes CASSEGQGDYGYTF.

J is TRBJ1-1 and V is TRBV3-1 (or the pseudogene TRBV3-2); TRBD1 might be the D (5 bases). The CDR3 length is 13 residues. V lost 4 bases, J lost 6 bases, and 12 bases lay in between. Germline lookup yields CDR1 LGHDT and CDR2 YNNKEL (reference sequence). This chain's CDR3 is CASSPMAGPEAFF. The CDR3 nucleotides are TGTGCCAGCAGCCCTATGGCGGGACCTGAAGCTTTCTTT.

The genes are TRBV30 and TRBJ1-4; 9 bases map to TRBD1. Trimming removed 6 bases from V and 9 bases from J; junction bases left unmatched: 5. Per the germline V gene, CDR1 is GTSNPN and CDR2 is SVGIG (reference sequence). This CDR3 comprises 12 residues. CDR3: CACGTGKQKLFF. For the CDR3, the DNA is TGTGCCTGTGGGACAGGGAAGCAAAAACTGTTTTTT.

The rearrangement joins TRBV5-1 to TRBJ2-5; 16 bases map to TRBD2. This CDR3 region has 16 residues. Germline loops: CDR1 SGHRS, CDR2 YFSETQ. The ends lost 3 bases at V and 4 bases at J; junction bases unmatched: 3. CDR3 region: CASSSGLAGGPETQYF. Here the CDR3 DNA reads TGCGCCAGCAGCTCGGGACTAGCGGGGGGGCCAGAGACCCAGTACTTC.